This T cell receptor (beta chain) was found in a study of blood T cell repertoires in COVID-19. For the study at large: Some COVID-19 samples were acute and others convalescent; all came from the United States, Italy and Spain. PBMCs, B-cell-depleted T cells, or T cells provided the cDNA or gDNA that made up the material.

The CDR3 contains 17 residues. CDR1 and CDR2 from the germline V gene are WNHNN and SYGVQD (reference sequence). The ends lost 6 bases at V and 5 bases at J; junction bases unmatched: 16. Per the authors' pipeline: Reference gene primer amplification in the assay estimated nucleated cell counts. Some clones are missing from TCRdb's copy, which holds only in-frame ones; the method was immunoSEQ multiplex PCR. V and J calls and clone size follow that table, whereas D and trimming were derived from the DNA. The table lists fewer than 400,000 clones, 85% of them singletons. The source of this sequence is a woman between 18 and 30 years old with acute or convalescent COVID-19. This chain joins TRBV10-1 and TRBJ1-2; 9 bases agree with TRBD1. Sequencing used peripheral blood. CDR3 sequence: CASSPYSLEQGAYGYTF. In nucleotides, the CDR3 is TGCGCCAGCAGCCCTTACTCGTTGGAACAGGGGGCATATGGCTACACCTTC.